This passage covers 25 T cell receptor beta chains from one sample sequenced in a study of blood T cell repertoires in COVID-19. Measured with immunoSEQ multiplex PCR; TCRdb has only the in-frame clones, and not every one. The table lists around 250,000 clones, around 80% of them singletons. Input material: PBMCs or T cells enriched from blood (not recorded which). These TCRs come from a man aged 40-55 years who had been exposed to COVID-19.

The chain couples TRBV6-5 to TRBJ1-4; D may be TRBD1 (5 bases). This CDR3 spans 14 amino acids. Trimming took off 8 bases at V and 5 bases at J, with 15 bases between the two ends. Germline V gene lookup returns CDR1 MNHEY and CDR2 SVGAGI. CDR3 DNA sequence: TGTGCCAGCGGCCCCGGGGGGGAAAATGAAAAACTGTTTTTT. Translated, it gives CASGPGGENEKLFF.

The genes are TRBV6-5 and TRBJ1-6; 9 bases are shared with TRBD1. The trim removed 1 base at V and 5 bases at J, leaving 0 bases unmatched. Germline V CDR1 and CDR2: MNHEY, SVGAGI. CDR3 size: 15 residues. The CDR3 here is CASSYWTGDNSPLHF. CDR3 in DNA: TGTGCCAGCAGTTACTGGACAGGGGATAATTCACCCCTCCACTTT.

This clone was recorded a few times. This chain links TRBV10-3 with TRBJ1-5, with TRBD1 identical over 8 bases. CDR3 length: 13 amino acids. V lost 8 bases and J lost 8; bases outside the gene matches: 8. Germline V gene data show CDR1 as ENHRY and CDR2 as SYGVKD. The chain's CDR3 is CAIGSGGIEPQHF. In nucleotides, the CDR3 is TGTGCCATCGGTTCAGGGGGCATTGAGCCCCAGCATTTT.

The V gene is TRBV9, the J gene TRBJ2-7, with 7 bases fitting TRBD1. Germline lookup yields CDR1 SGDLS and CDR2 YYNGEE. This CDR3 has 16 residues. J gave up 2 bases and V 3 bases, and 11 bases lay outside the gene matches. CDR3 nucleotide sequence: TGTGCCAGCAGCGGGCCGAGACAGGGCTTGCCCTACGAGCAGTACTTC. Protein: CASSGPRQGLPYEQYF.

The chain has TRBV18 and TRBJ1-4; D is ambiguous. This CDR3 is built from 14 residues. From germline, CDR1 is KGHSH and CDR2 LQKENI. Trimming shortened V by 3 bases and J by 8 bases, and 13 bases separated the two germline ends. The CDR3 nucleotides are TGTGCCAGCTCACCGAGGAGTACGGGGGAAAAACTGTTTTTT. It is translated as CASSPRSTGEKLFF.

This clone appeared once. V usage is TRBV18 and J usage is TRBJ1-3; 11 bases match TRBD1. The CDR3 is made up of 15 amino acids. Unmatched junction bases numbered 1, after V lost 2 bases and J lost 4 bases. From germline, CDR1 is KGHSH and CDR2 LQKENI. The CDR3 DNA reads as TGTGCCAGCTCACCAGGACAGGGGGCCGGAAACACCATATATTTT. Protein product: CASSPGQGAGNTIYF.

The V gene is TRBV28, the J gene TRBJ2-1; TRBD2 matches at 9 bases. Germline-derived CDR1 and CDR2 are MDHEN and SYDVKM. The length of the CDR3 is 15 residues. The junction had 11 bases not matched to a gene; V was cut back by 10 bases and J by 4 bases. For the CDR3, the DNA is TGTGCCACGTCAAAAATAGCGGGAGTTTACAATGAGCAGTTCTTC. This codes for CATSKIAGVYNEQFF.

The chain employs TRBV5-1 and TRBJ2-7, with a possible D match to TRBD1 (5 bases). The germline V gene encodes CDR1 SGHRS and CDR2 YFSETQ. V lost 6 bases, J lost 3 bases, and 10 bases lay in between. This CDR3 contains 12 residues. CDR3 DNA sequence: TGCGCCAGCACAGGGCAGGGCTACGAGCAGTACTTC. Amino acid sequence: CASTGQGYEQYF.

This chain uses TRBV25-1 with TRBJ1-4; D is ambiguous. Germline CDR1 MGHDK, CDR2 SYGVNS. The CDR3 runs to 13 residues. The V and J ends lost 2 bases and 3 bases respectively, with 4 bases between them. CDR3 sequence: CASSEVSNEKLFF. Here the CDR3 DNA reads TGTGCCAGCAGTGAAGTCTCTAATGAAAAACTGTTTTTT.

The chain couples TRBV7-9 to TRBJ2-7, with TRBD1 matching over 7 bases. Per germline, CDR1 SEHNR and CDR2 FQNEAQ (reference sequence). The V and J ends lost 6 bases and 0 bases, in that order; junction bases with no gene match: 14. The CDR3 contains 17 residues. The CDR3 DNA reads as TGTGCCAGCAGTCTATCCAGGACAGGCCGTATCTCCTACGAGCAGTACTTC. Its protein product is CASSLSRTGRISYEQYF.

The chain carries TRBV7-3 and TRBJ2-1; weak D call: TRBD2 (6 bases). The CDR3 runs 14 residues. V lost 6 bases, J lost 7 bases, and 16 bases lay in between. Germline CDR1 and CDR2: SGHTA and FQGTGA. This CDR3 is CASSSTGRQNEQFF. CDR3 sequence (DNA): TGTGCCAGCAGTTCCACCGGGAGACAGAATGAGCAGTTCTTC.

The J gene is TRBJ2-3, the V gene TRBV7-9, with D possibly matching TRBD1 (5 bases). Trimming cost V 3 bases and J 1 base, with 17 bases left between them. The CDR3 consists of 17 residues. Germline values: CDR1 SEHNR, CDR2 FQNEAQ (reference sequence). This chain's CDR3 is CASSFNRQTIGTDTQYF. The DNA for the CDR3 is TGTGCCAGCAGCTTCAACAGACAGACCATAGGCACAGATACGCAGTATTTT.

The rearrangement links TRBV6-4 to TRBJ1-2; D perhaps matches TRBD1 (6 bases). CDR3 length: 15 residues. V was cut by 2 bases and J by 3 bases, with 13 bases left in between. Germline V gene lookup returns CDR1 MRHNA and CDR2 SNTAGT. The CDR3 region is CASSDRAGVDYGYTF. Here the CDR3 DNA reads TGTGCCAGCAGTGACCGGGCAGGGGTCGACTATGGCTACACCTTC.

The V and J genes are TRBV13 and TRBJ2-1; TRBD2 aligns across 10 bases. Germline V gene data show CDR1 as PRHDT and CDR2 as FYEKMQ (reference sequence). This CDR3 is 16 amino acids long. Trimming at V came to 0 bases and at J to 7 bases, leaving 6 bases not matched to a gene. The CDR3: CASSLGASGRLNEQFF. The CDR3 nucleotides are TGTGCCAGCAGCTTAGGAGCTAGCGGGAGATTGAATGAGCAGTTCTTC.

The chain joins TRBV2 to TRBJ2-5; weak D call: TRBD1 (5 bases). The CDR3 extends over 12 amino acids. Trimming shortened V by 6 bases and J by 7 bases, and 12 bases separated the two germline ends. In germline, CDR1 is SNHLY, CDR2 FYNNEI. DNA for the CDR3: TGTGCCAGCAGAGTTATTACAGGGACCCAGTACTTC. As protein: CASRVITGTQYF.

This clone was detected once. The chain uses TRBV10-3 and TRBJ2-7, with D unclear. With 1 base removed from V and 2 bases from J, the gap between germline ends came to 9 bases. Germline values: CDR1 ENHRY, CDR2 SYGVKD. The CDR3 sequence is 14 residues long. In DNA form, the CDR3 reads TGTGCCATCAGTGAGTTTAGCTCGACCTACGAGCAGTACTTC. It specifies CAISEFSSTYEQYF.

For this clone: Other nucleotide sequences from this sample produce the same CDR3. V and J are TRBV7-9 and TRBJ1-4, with a tentative D call TRBD1 (6 bases). The V and J ends lost 3 bases and 3 bases respectively, with 14 bases between them. The CDR3 has 16 amino acids. The V gene's germline CDR1 is SEHNR and CDR2 FQNEAQ (reference sequence). CDR3 region: CASSFVSGAANEKLFF. The CDR3 DNA sequence: TGTGCCAGCAGCTTTGTGTCAGGGGCGGCTAATGAAAAACTGTTTTTT.

The V and J genes are TRBV3-1 (or the pseudogene TRBV3-2) and TRBJ2-3, with TRBD2 matching 8 bases. Germline values: CDR1 LGHDT, CDR2 YNNKEL (reference sequence). This CDR3 spans 19 amino acids. The junction had 20 bases not matched to a gene; V was cut back by 5 bases and J by 4 bases. The DNA of the CDR3 is TGTGCCAGCAGCTCCAACCTAGGTCAGACGGGAGGGGCGTCAGATACGCAGTATTTT. Amino acids: CASSSNLGQTGGASDTQYF.

The J gene is TRBJ2-1, the V gene TRBV3-1 (or the pseudogene TRBV3-2), with D unresolved. Germline lookup yields CDR1 LGHDT and CDR2 YNNKEL (reference sequence). Trimming left V 1 base short and J 0 bases short, with 13 bases between. The length of the CDR3 is 17 residues. The chain's CDR3 is CASSQVRVGSSYNEQFF. The DNA for the CDR3 is TGTGCCAGCAGCCAAGTTCGGGTAGGAAGCTCCTACAATGAGCAGTTCTTC.

The rearrangement uses TRBV11-3 and TRBJ2-1; 8 nucleotides agree with TRBD2. CDR3 size: 16 residues. Germline V gene data show CDR1 as SGHNT and CDR2 as YENEEA. Unmatched junction bases numbered 6, after V lost 0 bases and J lost 5 bases. The CDR3 loop is CASSLESGSGNNEQFF. The CDR3, as DNA: TGTGCCAGCAGCTTAGAGAGCGGGAGCGGAAACAATGAGCAGTTCTTC.

This chain connects TRBV21-1 to TRBJ2-7; no DNA check was done on the table's D call, TRBD1. TRBV21-1 is marked as a pseudogene. The CDR3 is made up of 15 amino acids. The CDR3 is CASSKDTSQPDEQYF. The CDR3 nucleotides are TGTGCCAGCAGCAAAGACACCTCACAACCCGACGAGCAGTACTTC.

The chain uses TRBV12-5 and TRBJ1-6; 8 bases align to TRBD1. Germline assignment: CDR1 LGHNT and CDR2 FRNRAP. The CDR3 extends over 15 amino acids. After removal of 6 bases from V and 8 bases from J, the junction contained 9 bases not matched to a gene. CDR3 loop: CASGMDRDRHSPLHF. The CDR3 DNA is TGTGCTAGTGGAATGGACAGGGACAGACATTCACCCCTCCACTTT. The entire variable domain, with the rest obtained from reference TRBV12-5 and TRBJ1-6, is as follows: DARVTQTPRHKVTEMGQEVTMRCQPILGHNTVFWYRQTMMQGLELLAYFRNRAPLDDSGMPKDRFSAEMPDATLATLKIQPSEPRDSAVYFCASGMDRDRHSPLHFGNGTRLTVT.

This chain links TRBV11-2 with TRBJ2-3; 11 positions agree with TRBD1. The J segment lost 2 bases and the V segment lost 6 bases, leaving 4 bases of the junction unmatched. The CDR3 covers 15 residues. Germline V lookup: CDR1 SGHAT, CDR2 FQNNGV. CDR3 sequence (DNA): TGTGCCAGCAGTTGGACAGGGGGCCTCACAGATACGCAGTATTTT. Translated: CASSWTGGLTDTQYF.

The V gene is TRBV29-1, the J gene TRBJ2-7; TRBD2 matches 11 bases. This CDR3 is built from 14 residues. Germline V gene sequence: CDR1 SQVTM, CDR2 ANQGSEA. V gave up 3 bases and J gave up 4 bases; unmatched junction bases: 5. The CDR3 is CSVEGSGREYEQYF. CDR3 DNA sequence: TGCAGCGTTGAGGGTAGCGGGAGGGAGTACGAGCAGTACTTC.

This clone was picked up one time. Compared with germline, one end of the junction differs, possibly owing to a read error. The gene calls are TRBV9 and TRBJ2-5; D is possibly TRBD1 or TRBD2 (6 bases each). Germline-derived CDR1 and CDR2 are SGDLS and YYNGEE. CDR3 length equals 13 residues. The CDR3 sequence is CTSSVGGGETQYF. CDR3 DNA sequence: TGTACCAGCAGCGTAGGAGGGGGAGAGACCCAGTACTTC. Drawing the rest from reference TRBV9 and TRBJ2-5, the complete variable domain is DSGVTQTPKHLITATGQRVTLRCSPRSGDLSVYWYQQSLDQGLQFLIQYYNGEERAKGNILERFSAQQFPDLHSELNLSSLELGDSALYFCTSSVGGGETQYFGPGTRLLVL.